This T cell receptor beta chain was recovered during a study of blood T cell repertoires in COVID-19. Assay: immunoSEQ multiplex PCR; the TCRdb copy retains only in-frame clones and omits some. The table has about 220,000 clones, 84% seen once; the top ten hold 9.7%. Germline lookup yields CDR1 ENHRY and CDR2 SYGVKD. This CDR3 has 20 amino acids. J was trimmed by 0 bases and V by 7 bases; bases with no gene match: 15. The TCR was taken from a man aged 45-65 years with active or convalescent COVID-19. Material for sequencing was peripheral blood. V usage is TRBV10-3 and J usage is TRBJ2-3; 14 bases match TRBD2. The CDR3 nucleotides are TGTGCCATCACCAAGTCTCCCGGGACTAGCGGGGGAGCTAGCACAGATACGCAGTATTTT. Encoded protein: CAITKSPGTSGGASTDTQYF.